This T cell receptor beta chain was recorded in a study of T cell responses to AZD1222 COVID-19 vaccine. The study's findings and limits: Only 5 or 6 people who got AZD1222 tested seropositive at baseline.

Germline V gives CDR1 KGHSH, CDR2 LQKENI. The V end lost 3 bases, the J end lost 0 bases, and 14 bases lay between the germline ends. This CDR3 spans 16 amino acids. The table came from immunoSEQ multiplex PCR; TCRdb's copy has only in-frame clones and leaves some out. The sample has around 150,000 clones, 80% to 95% seen once. About this clone itself: Antigen unknown.

This chain joins TRBV18 and TRBJ1-1; D is undetermined. Sequences were derived from peripheral blood, sampled on day 0 of AZD1222 vaccination. The origin of this receptor is an adult in good health. CDR3 in DNA: TGTGCCAGCTCACCGGGCCTTTTACCCATGAACACTGAAGCTTTCTTT. Protein sequence: CASSPGLLPMNTEAFF.